This TCR beta chain appears in the sequencing data of a study of cytomegalovirus exposure and HLA in healthy donors (dated 2017 in TCRdb). Turning to the overall study: In an earlier analysis of approximately 500 of the donors, 250 to 300 Gb of sequence data and 100 million or so unique TCR beta sequences from 180 million or so T cells were reported. Rather than using new phenotypic data, the later analysis identified candidate immune exposures from TCR beta sequences and from how often those sequences occurred across donors. Across under 500 genotyped donors of the cohort, an average of about 220,000 unique TCR beta nucleotide sequences per donor were sequenced, and approximately 17% of those sequences were non-productive. In a later analysis, previously published TCR beta repertoires from 550 to 700 donors were re-analyzed and high-resolution HLA genotyping was added so that TCR occurrence patterns could be studied. Among the 398 genotyped donors, around 81% belonged to the genetic ancestry cluster associated with self-reported Caucasian donors. Typing coverage varied by locus: roughly 620-640 donors for A, B, C, DRB1 and DQB1; approximately 500 for DQA1; around 570 for DPA1; 450 to 480 for DPB1. Several DR-DQ haplotypes were treated as single units for association and clustering because of strong linkage in the cohort. Alongside the repertoire data, information on donor age, sex, ethnicity and CMV serostatus was compiled. In an earlier analysis of over 550 of the donors, high-throughput TCR beta sequencing was used to judge whether each TCR beta V gene segment behaved as functional or pseudogenic. An early release covering roughly 600 HLA-typed donors comprised around 300 gigabases of sequencing data and some 79 million unique TCR sequences. To predict cytomegalovirus infection status, the study combined high-throughput TCR immunosequencing, statistical association of individual TCRs with disease status, and machine learning. A separate validation cohort of roughly 110 different subjects was used in addition to the roughly 720-subject first cohort. Genome-wide SNP genotypes for about 60% of the 666 donors were used in a later genetic analysis, which treated that subset as a discovery cohort. All discovery cohort repertoires had been generated using a single sequencing platform. HLA typing included class I and class II loci at four-digit resolution. The study was designed to test whether signatures of past pathogen exposure could be identified by cataloging public T cell receptors. The T cell repertoires of under 750 subjects were profiled by immunosequencing and related to cytomegalovirus serostatus.

The library was produced with the immunoSEQ multiplex PCR assay. For the multiplex PCR, a mixture combining 60 forward primers for TCR Vbeta segments and 13 reverse primers for TCR Jbeta segments was used. The CDR3 region of rearranged TCR beta genes was amplified from genomic DNA with a multiplex PCR assay. The amplified TCR beta libraries were sequenced on the Illumina HiSeq System as 87-base-pair reads. The study's own analysis went as follows. Across the 670 or so repertoires, a later analysis counted tens of millions of unique TCR beta chains, about 10 million of which were shared by at least two donors. Raw reads were error-corrected and collapsed into unique sequences by a nearest-neighbor algorithm in which closely related sequences were merged to remove PCR and sequencing errors. V, D and J gene segments were assigned by aligning CDR3 sequences to IMGT reference sequences. For a sequence to be retained, at least a six-nucleotide match to both a V gene segment and a J gene segment was required. Rearrangements were classified as productive when the CDR3 lacked stop codons and remained in frame with V and J, and all other rearrangements were classified as non-productive. CDR3 was defined according to IMGT convention as the region running from the second conserved V-encoded cysteine to the conserved J-encoded phenylalanine. In an earlier analysis of approximately 590 of the donors, sequences lacking an unambiguous match to a single V gene segment were excluded. In an earlier analysis of 587 of the donors, V segments were called functional above 56.7% productive rearrangements and were called segregating when the between-donor standard deviation exceeded 5%. To diagnose cytomegalovirus status from the catalog of TCR beta chain sequences, a statistical classification framework was built. A later analysis assigned V and J genes by comparing TCR nucleotide sequences with IMGT/GENE-DB human TR gene sequences. The TCRdist pipeline was used in a later analysis to assign CDR3 sequences and most-parsimonious VDJ recombination scenarios. In a later analysis, each TCR beta chain was defined by its CDR3 amino acid sequence together with its V-gene family, and reads lacking a unique V-gene family were excluded. As a way to deal with suspected cross-contamination and a sequencing artifact, a later analysis dropped hundreds of nucleotide sequences that were highly shared and had low generation probability. In a later analysis, a clonal expansion index for each public chain was calculated from normalized within-repertoire ranks of inferred template counts. Generation probabilities in a later analysis came from a VDJ recombination model fitted to out-of-frame rearrangements, and those results were checked against IGoR. A later analysis scored TCR-TCR, TCR-HLA and TCR-CMV co-occurrence with hypergeometric tests, applying a repertoire-size bias correction to TCR pairs. False discovery rates were estimated in a later analysis by permuting HLA or CMV assignments 20 times. In a later analysis, co-occurring TCRs were grouped using DBSCAN, with TCRdist sequence similarity added in when clustering inside HLA-allele-positive subsets. Repertoires with fewer than 30,000 or more than 120,000 public chains, plus five repertoires with anomalous nucleotide sharing, were excluded from co-occurrence clustering. TCRdb's version of the immuneACCESS table is confined to in-frame rearrangements and falls short of the full clone set. An unresolved V gene accounts for under half of the shortfall where checked; the remainder is of unknown origin. The DNA was the basis for D and trimming; V, J and clone size are from that table. This sample comprises about 180,000 clones, about 77% of them detected only once. Jointly, the top ten make up over 2% of the sample.

The V and J ends are trimmed by 0 bases and 7 bases, leaving 8 bases between them. From the cysteine up to the phenylalanine, the CDR3 has a length of 12 residues. The sequence is cut down to CDR3 DNA, 36 bases in frame from base 1. CDR1 and CDR2 are read off the germline V gene as SGDLS and YYNGEE. The cohort comprised several hundred healthy bone marrow donors. All cohort members were sampled while nominally healthy, although unrecorded immune exposures were likely present. The donor tested CMV seronegative and was one of the 352 seronegative cohort members. A peripheral blood sample was provided by each donor, and peripheral blood mononuclear cells were used for TCR beta sequencing. Genomic DNA extraction from the blood cell samples was performed with the Qiagen DNeasy Blood Extraction Kit. To note about this clone: Its antigen is not yet known. The sample holds no much larger clone one base away, and base qualities are not on file.

What the authors observed across the whole study: When HLA alleles, especially DR and DQ, strongly co-occurred, TCR associations were difficult to assign to individual alleles. A later analysis found that TCR association rates varied across HLA loci, with DRB1 alleles showing the most associated TCRs and HLA-C alleles the fewest. Because the 87-base-pair reads could not distinguish some IMGT-functional V segments, including TRBV6-2 and TRBV6-3, those segments were excluded. A cluster of highly shared sequence variants was judged likely to be a technical artifact of the sequencing pipeline. Most TCR sequences were seen in very few donors, while some public TCRs were found in many individuals. A few of the identified cytomegalovirus-associated TCR beta chains were confirmed in vitro to be specific for cytomegalovirus antigens. A total of 164 TCR beta chains were listed by the study as associated with cytomegalovirus. Because counts were too low, more than 15 rarely observed V segments, including chromosome 9 orphons, were left out of the earlier analysis of approximately 500 of the donors. A later analysis associated 16,951 TCR beta sequences with specific HLA alleles at a false discovery rate of 0.05. This cohort had only TCR beta chains sequenced, and the lack of alpha or paired-chain data limited which features could be detected. Sequencing depth was assumed to be roughly uniform across donors in the presence/absence analyses, though that assumption may not hold. CMV serostatus was the only immune exposure information available for the cohort. A later analysis found that HLA-associated TCR beta chains were more clonally expanded and had lower generation probabilities than equally common non-associated chains. According to a later genetic analysis, donors in an Asian-associated ancestry cluster had fewer N-insertions in productive TCRs than the approximately 690-donor mean. In a later analysis, several top co-occurrence clusters were reported to appear linked to parvovirus B19, influenza, CMV and Epstein-Barr virus. A further reported finding was that TCR beta sequences accurately predicted the HLA-A and HLA-B alleles for most subjects in the first cohort. The classifier was reported to diagnose cytomegalovirus status with high specificity and sensitivity in both the original cohort and the validation cohort. Because some donors lacked HLA typing at each locus, the association tests relied only on the typed subset. According to the authors, the approach could potentially be generalized to other disease states and immunological phenotypes. An association between a missense DCLRE1C variant and V-gene and J-gene trimming of TCR beta chains was found in a later genetic analysis and replicated in an independent cohort. Linkage disequilibrium might explain the correlated functional status among segregating V segments, but an unknown experimental factor could not be excluded. In a later analysis, most CMV-associated TCR beta chains were found to appear HLA-restricted, with HLA associations seemingly driven largely by CMV exposure. An earlier analysis of 450 to 750 of the donors showed that most TCR beta V segments appeared in productive rearrangements either about 87% or about 30% of the time, which broadly matched IMGT annotations.

The origin of this receptor is a man in his fifties or sixties in good health and CMV-seronegative. The rearrangement combines TRBV9 with TRBJ2-7, with the D gene too uncertain to name. The specimen was PBMCs. The base sequence is TGTGCCAGCAGCGTAGGCGACGGGGAGCAGTACTTC. It is translated as CASSVGDGEQYF.